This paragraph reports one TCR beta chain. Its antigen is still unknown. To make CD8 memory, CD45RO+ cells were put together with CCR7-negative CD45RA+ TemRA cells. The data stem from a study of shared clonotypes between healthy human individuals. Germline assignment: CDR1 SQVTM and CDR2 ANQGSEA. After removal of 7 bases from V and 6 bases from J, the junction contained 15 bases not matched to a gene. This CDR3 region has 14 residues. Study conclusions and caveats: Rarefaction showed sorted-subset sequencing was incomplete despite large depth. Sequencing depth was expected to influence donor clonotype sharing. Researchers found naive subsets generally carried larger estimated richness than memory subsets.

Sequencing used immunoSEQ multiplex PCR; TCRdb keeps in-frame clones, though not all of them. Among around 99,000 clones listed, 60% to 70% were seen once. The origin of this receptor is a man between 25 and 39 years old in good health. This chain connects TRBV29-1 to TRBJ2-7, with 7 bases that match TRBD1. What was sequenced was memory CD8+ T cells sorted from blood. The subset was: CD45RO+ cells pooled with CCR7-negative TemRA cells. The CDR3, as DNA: TGCAGCGGAGGAAGGGACAGCCCAAAAGGCGAGCAGTACTTC. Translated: CSGGRDSPKGEQYF.